This T cell receptor beta chain emerged from a study of cytomegalovirus exposure and HLA in healthy donors. PCR amplification relied on 60 Vbeta primers (plus 13 Jbeta primers). Only in-frame clones appear in the TCRdb table, and some are missing; sequencing was by immunoSEQ multiplex PCR. This table holds under 150,000 clones, about four fifths found once. V lost 4 bases and J lost 8; bases outside the gene matches: 8. From germline, CDR1 is MNHNS and CDR2 SASEGT. This CDR3 has 14 residues. Sequenced sample: PBMCs. The TCR sequence derives from a woman aged 35 to 49 in good health and CMV-seropositive. The chain carries TRBV6-1 and TRBJ1-5; 7 bases are shared with TRBD1. The CDR3 reads CASSGPGGSEPQHF. The CDR3, as DNA: TGTGCCAGCAGTGGACCAGGGGGGAGTGAGCCCCAGCATTTT.